Shown below are 5 T cell receptor beta chains from a single sample sequenced in a study of PD-L1 blockade in urothelial cancer. The sample's time point: pretreatment peripheral blood. Produced via immunoSEQ multiplex PCR; TCRdb's table is partial and in-frame only. The data contain around 70,000 clones, 84% of them singletons. The sequencing used PBMCs, collected around atezolizumab (anti-PD-L1) treatment. The receptors stem from a woman between 70 and 85 years old with urothelial cancer.

This clone showed up just once. The V and J genes are TRBV5-1 and TRBJ2-7; 14 bases match TRBD2. Germline assignment: CDR1 SGHRS and CDR2 YFSETQ. The CDR3 loop spans 17 amino acids. V shed 4 bases and J 2 bases; nucleotides not matched to a gene: 8. Here the CDR3 DNA reads TGCGCCAGCAGCCAGGGGGGACTAGCGGGAGCTACCTACGAGCAGTACTTC. This codes for CASSQGGLAGATYEQYF. Together with reference TRBV5-1 and TRBJ2-7, the CDR3 gives the full variable domain: KAGVTQTPRYLIKTRGQQVTLSCSPISGHRSVSWYQQTPGQGLQFLFEYFSETQRNKGNFPGRFSGRQFSNSRSEMNVSTLELGDSALYLCASSQGGLAGATYEQYFGPGTRLTVT.

J is TRBJ1-2 and V is TRBV28, with D unclear. The V end lost 6 bases, the J end lost 2 bases, and 19 bases lay between the germline ends. CDR3 length: 16 amino acids. Germline CDR1 is MDHEN and CDR2 is SYDVKM. CDR3 in amino acids: CASSSSVGGRNYGYTF. The CDR3 DNA follows: TGTGCCAGCAGCTCCTCGGTGGGTGGCAGGAACTATGGCTACACCTTC.

CDR3 protein: CASSLAGTSPYNEQFF. In DNA form, the CDR3 reads TGTGCCAGCAGCTTAGCCGGGACTAGTCCCTACAATGAGCAGTTCTTC. This chain connects TRBV7-7 to TRBJ2-1; 8 nucleotides line up with TRBD2. The CDR3 totals 16 residues. The V gene's germline CDR1 is SSHAT and CDR2 FNYEAQ (reference sequence). The junction had 3 bases not matched to a gene; V was cut back by 0 bases and J by 2 bases.

A few counts support this clone. The rearrangement uses TRBV28 and TRBJ2-1; TRBD2 matches 7 bases. Germline V gene sequence: CDR1 MDHEN, CDR2 SYDVKM. V dropped 6 bases and J dropped 7; count of bases not matched to a gene: 12. CDR3 length equals 15 residues. The CDR3 region has the DNA TGTGCCAGCAGAAGTGGTGGGAGGGGAAATAATGAGCAGTTCTTC. Translated: CASRSGGRGNNEQFF.

The chain recombines TRBV29-1 with TRBJ2-3; TRBD1 is a possible D gene (5 bases). Germline V gives CDR1 SQVTM, CDR2 ANQGSEA. The CDR3 is 11 amino acids. V lost 8 bases and J 4 bases, leaving 10 bases between the germline ends. DNA of the CDR3: TGCAGCTTCCGACAGTCAGATACGCAGTATTTT. This sequence encodes CSFRQSDTQYF.